Following are 28 T cell receptor beta chains from one sample sequenced in a study of shared clonotypes between healthy human individuals. Libraries were prepared by immunoSEQ multiplex PCR; TCRdb keeps only in-frame clonotypes and omits some of them. The sample shows about 2.1 million clones, 90% to 95% of them seen only once. Naive CD8 cells, CD45RO-negative and positively selected for CCR7, excluded terminally differentiated effector memory CD45RA+ cells. Sequencing used naive CD8+ T cells from PBMCs. Receptors were obtained from a man between 18 and 35 years old in good health. Some clones in this sample may be carry-over from other donors' samples.

This clone was recorded once. Other DNA variants within this sample encode the same CDR3. The gene calls are TRBV7-9 and TRBJ2-7, with a weak D call TRBD2 (6 bases). The V gene's germline CDR1 is SEHNR and CDR2 FQNEAQ (reference sequence). V dropped 4 bases and J dropped 4 bases, with 11 bases sitting between them. The length of the CDR3 is 13 residues. DNA for the CDR3: TGTGCCAGCAGCTCGGGACTGACATACGAGCAGTACTTC. Translation gives CASSSGLTYEQYF. Full variable domain (outside the CDR3, taken from reference TRBV7-9 and TRBJ2-7): DTGVSQNPRHKITKRGQNVTFRCDPISEHNRLYWYRQTLGQGPEFLTYFQNEAQLEKSRLLSDRFSAERPKGSFSTLEIQRTEQGDSAMYLCASSSGLTYEQYFGPGTRLTVT.

This chain joins TRBV9 and TRBJ1-1; no clear D. Germline CDR1 and CDR2: SGDLS and YYNGEE. Trimming cost V 0 bases and J 2 bases, with 14 bases left between them. The CDR3 has 16 residues. CDR3 protein: CASSVGRKESNTEAFF. The CDR3 nucleotides are TGTGCCAGCAGCGTAGGCAGGAAGGAGAGTAACACTGAAGCTTTCTTT.

The chain employs TRBV4-2 and TRBJ2-7; tentative D call: TRBD2 (6 bases). The CDR3 has 15 amino acids. The germline V gene has CDR1 LGHNA and CDR2 YNFKEQ. V shed 0 bases and J shed 2 bases, with 11 bases lying between them. The CDR3 region is CASSQDWRRAYEQYF. The CDR3 region has the DNA TGTGCCAGCAGCCAAGATTGGCGGAGGGCCTACGAGCAGTACTTC.

The chain links TRBV4-2 to TRBJ1-1; 7 positions agree with TRBD1. The germline V gene has CDR1 LGHNA and CDR2 YNFKEQ. The CDR3 is made up of 15 amino acids. With V trimmed by 3 bases and J by 4 bases, 8 bases remained unmatched. The CDR3 sequence is CASSQRGGFGTEAFF. CDR3 coding DNA: TGTGCCAGCAGCCAGCGAGGGGGCTTCGGCACTGAAGCTTTCTTT.

The V and J genes are TRBV27 and TRBJ1-5, with D possibly TRBD1 on 5 matching bases. V was clipped by 2 bases and J by 3 bases, with 11 bases between them. The CDR3 runs to 15 residues. CDR1 and CDR2 from the germline V gene are MNHEY and SMNVEV (reference sequence). DNA for the CDR3: TGTGCCAGCAGTTTAACCAGGGTTGACAATCAGCCCCAGCATTTT. Its translation: CASSLTRVDNQPQHF.

Points on this clone: The DNA is left out, because the CDR3 cannot be placed on it with certainty; the CDR3 is given as TCRdb lists it. V gene TRBV28 combines with J gene TRBJ2-7; the tabulated D call, TRBD2, remains unverified against the DNA. CDR1 is MDHEN, CDR2 SYDVKM, per germline. With termini counted, the CDR3 has 13 amino acids. The chain's CDR3 is CASSTSTMVEQYF.

Only one count was recorded for this clone. This chain joins TRBV4-1 and TRBJ1-2, with TRBD1 as a possible D gene (5 bases). The CDR3 is 16 residues long. The V gene lost 6 bases and the J gene lost 4 bases, with 21 bases spanning the gap. Germline V gives CDR1 MGHRA, CDR2 YSYEKL. Here the CDR3 DNA reads TGCGCCAGCAGGGGCTATAGCGGGGGAGGAGGCTATGGCTACACCTTC. Protein: CASRGYSGGGGYGYTF.

The rearrangement uses TRBV27 and TRBJ1-2, with D unresolved. The germline V and J ends were trimmed by 5 bases and 5 bases, with 9 bases remaining between them. The CDR3 runs 12 residues. Germline assignment: CDR1 MNHEY and CDR2 SMNVEV (reference sequence). CDR3 DNA: TGTGCCAGCAGTGCCGACACGTATGGCTACACCTTC. This encodes CASSADTYGYTF.

The chain couples TRBV19 to TRBJ1-1, with a possible D match to TRBD1 (5 bases). Germline CDR1 is LNHDA and CDR2 is SQIVND (reference sequence). Between the trimmed V and J ends, which lost 0 bases and 1 base, there was a span of 18 bases. The CDR3 contains 18 residues. CDR3 DNA sequence: TGTGCCAGTAGTATAGATCGAATGTGGGGGATTTGGAACACTGAAGCTTTCTTT. Translating gives CASSIDRMWGIWNTEAFF.

This clone was seen once. This chain joins TRBV5-1 and TRBJ2-1, with 11 bases matching TRBD1. V lost 4 bases and J lost 6; bases outside the gene matches: 9. The CDR3 sequence is 16 residues long. Per the germline V gene, CDR1 is SGHRS and CDR2 is YFSETQ. CDR3 bases: TGCGCCAGCAGCCCAACGGACAGGGGGCTGTCCAATGAGCAGTTCTTC. This sequence encodes CASSPTDRGLSNEQFF.

CDR3 sequence: CASSLAGMYEELFF. The CDR3 DNA reads TGTGCCAGCAGCTTGGCGGGGATGTACGAGGAGCTGTTTTTT. The genes are TRBV7-2 and TRBJ2-2; TRBD2 is a possible D gene (6 bases). The CDR3 runs to 14 residues. V lost 3 bases to trimming and J lost 10 bases, with 15 bases between them. Germline V gene data show CDR1 as SGHTA and CDR2 as FQGNSA. Full variable domain (remainder filled in from reference TRBV7-2 and TRBJ2-2): GAGVSQSPSNKVTEKGKDVELRCDPISGHTALYWYRQSLGQGLEFLIYFQGNSAPDKSGLPSDRFSAERTGGSVSTLTIQRTQQEDSAVYLCASSLAGMYEELFFGEGSRLTVL.

This chain connects TRBV7-9 to TRBJ2-1; 7 bases match TRBD2. The CDR3 has 16 residues. Germline V lookup: CDR1 SEHNR, CDR2 FQNEAQ (reference sequence). The V and J ends lost 4 bases and 5 bases, in that order; junction bases with no gene match: 11. The CDR3 nucleotides are TGTGCCAGCAGCTCGAATAGCGGGTCGAATGACAATGAGCAGTTCTTC. It is translated as CASSSNSGSNDNEQFF.

This rearrangement joins TRBV28 to TRBJ2-1; no clear D. The ends were cut back, 6 bases at V and 7 bases at J, with 13 bases in the middle. CDR3 size: 13 residues. Germline V gene sequence: CDR1 MDHEN, CDR2 SYDVKM. The CDR3 reads CASSPPGANEQFF. The CDR3 region has the DNA TGTGCCAGCAGCCCGCCCGGTGCAAATGAGCAGTTCTTC.

A remark on this clone: Other nucleotide sequences in the sample specify the same CDR3. This rearrangement joins TRBV2 to TRBJ2-2; D remains ambiguous. Germline CDR1 reads SNHLY; CDR2 reads FYNNEI. Trimming cost V 1 base and J 1 base, with 4 bases left between them. This CDR3 region has 14 residues. The CDR3 sequence: CASSEGRNTGELFF. CDR3 DNA sequence: TGTGCCAGCAGTGAAGGACGGAACACCGGGGAGCTGTTTTTT.

The V gene is TRBV18, the J gene TRBJ2-2; 7 bases map to TRBD1. The CDR3 sequence is 15 residues long. The germline V gene encodes CDR1 KGHSH and CDR2 LQKENI. V lost 6 bases to trimming and J lost 6 bases; unmatched junction nucleotides: 10. CDR3 region: CASSRDRAEAGELFF. In nucleotides, the CDR3 is TGTGCCAGCTCCCGCGACAGGGCCGAAGCCGGGGAGCTGTTTTTT.

This clone was detected only once. This rearrangement joins TRBV28 to TRBJ2-2, with TRBD1 matching over 7 bases. The CDR3 is made up of 15 amino acids. V dropped 5 bases and J dropped 5; count of bases not matched to a gene: 8. Germline lookup yields CDR1 MDHEN and CDR2 SYDVKM. The CDR3 nucleotides read TGTGCCAGCAGTACCCCGACAGGGTGGACCGGGGAGCTGTTTTTT. It codes for CASSTPTGWTGELFF.

The chain is built from TRBV7-6 and TRBJ2-7; TRBD1 agrees at 8 bases. Germline V gives CDR1 SGHVS, CDR2 FNYEAQ. The CDR3 is made up of 14 amino acids. V lost 5 bases and J lost 3; bases outside the gene matches: 6. CDR3 sequence (DNA): TGTGCCAGCAGCGAAATAGGACAGGGCTACGAGCAGTACTTC. Its translation is CASSEIGQGYEQYF.

This chain joins TRBV28 and TRBJ2-2; no clear D gene. V lost 7 bases to trimming and J lost 5 bases, with 14 bases between them. This CDR3 is built from 14 residues. Germline V lookup: CDR1 MDHEN, CDR2 SYDVKM. CDR3 residues: CASTLAERTGELFF. The CDR3 DNA follows: TGTGCCAGCACCCTGGCGGAGCGAACCGGGGAGCTGTTTTTT. Combining the CDR3 with reference TRBV28 and TRBJ2-2 gives the whole variable domain DVKVTQSSRYLVKRTGEKVFLECVQDMDHENMFWYRQDPGLGLRLIYFSYDVKMKEKGDIPEGYSVSREKKERFSLILESASTNQTSMYLCASTLAERTGELFFGEGSRLTVL.

V and J are TRBV28 and TRBJ2-3; 9 nucleotides agree with TRBD1. CDR3 length equals 15 residues. V trimming: 3 bases; J trimming: 5 bases; junction bases outside the gene matches: 6. Germline V gene lookup returns CDR1 MDHEN and CDR2 SYDVKM. The CDR3 bases are TGTGCCAGCAGTTTCGGGACAGGGTCGAGAGATACGCAGTATTTT. Amino acid sequence: CASSFGTGSRDTQYF.

The chain has TRBV7-9 and TRBJ2-1, with 8 bases that match TRBD1. J lost 0 bases, V lost 5 bases, and 3 bases had no gene match. The germline gives CDR1 SEHNR, CDR2 FQNEAQ (reference sequence). The CDR3 spans 15 residues. The chain's CDR3 is CASSRTGPSYNEQFF. Written as DNA, the CDR3 is TGTGCCAGCAGCCGGACAGGGCCCTCCTACAATGAGCAGTTCTTC.

A remark on this clone: One junction end disagrees with the germline gene, perhaps due to a read error. V gene TRBV2 combines with J gene TRBJ1-1; 8 bases are a match to TRBD1. The CDR3 consists of 13 residues. The germline CDR1 and CDR2 sequences are SNHLY and FYNNEI. CDR3 protein: CASIEDRGSEAFF. The CDR3 DNA reads TGTGCCAGCATTGAAGACAGGGGATCTGAAGCTTTCTTT.

The chain combines TRBV6-5 with TRBJ1-6; possibly TRBD1 for D (5 bases). The CDR3 is 15 residues long. Germline V gives CDR1 MNHEY, CDR2 SVGAGI. Trimming removed 2 bases from V and 3 bases from J, with 8 bases in between. The DNA for the CDR3 is TGTGCCAGCAGTTACCGACAGAACTATAATTCACCCCTCCACTTT. Its protein is CASSYRQNYNSPLHF.

This clone was seen once. The gene calls are TRBV10-3 and TRBJ2-7; TRBD1 agrees at 7 bases. This CDR3 is 13 amino acids long. After removal of 11 bases from V and 0 bases from J, the junction contained 7 bases not matched to a gene. CDR1 and CDR2 (germline): ENHRY, SYGVKD. The CDR3 bases are TGTGCCGTCCGGGACAGAAGCTCCTACGAGCAGTACTTC. Its translation: CAVRDRSSYEQYF.

The V and J genes are TRBV27 and TRBJ2-5; D is possibly TRBD1 or TRBD2 (5 bases each). Germline CDR1 is MNHEY and CDR2 is SMNVEV (reference sequence). CDR3 length: 14 residues. Trimming pared 7 bases from V and 5 bases from J, leaving 17 bases between. The DNA of the CDR3 is TGTGCCAGCACCCCAACGGGACGGAGGGAGACCCAGTACTTC. Translated, it gives CASTPTGRRETQYF.

The V call is TRBV5-1, the J call TRBJ2-7; TRBD1 matches 7 bases. The CDR3 spans 14 residues. Unmatched junction bases numbered 9, after V lost 7 bases and J lost 2 bases. Germline V lookup: CDR1 SGHRS, CDR2 YFSETQ. In DNA, the CDR3 is TGCGCCAGCTCCTTTGTAGGACAGGCCTACGAGCAGTACTTC. This codes for CASSFVGQAYEQYF.

This sequence joins TRBV28 and TRBJ1-5; D unclear. The ends were cut back, 7 bases at V and 9 bases at J, with 22 bases in the middle. CDR1 is MDHEN, CDR2 SYDVKM, per germline. The CDR3 has 15 residues. CDR3 loop: CASTDSWIRERPQHF. The CDR3 DNA reads TGTGCCAGCACCGATTCCTGGATTAGAGAGCGGCCCCAGCATTTT.

The chain has TRBV7-9 and TRBJ1-2; no clear D. Germline CDR1 and CDR2: SEHNR and FQNEAQ (reference sequence). The length of the CDR3 is 13 residues. The V and J ends lost 2 bases and 5 bases respectively, with 9 bases between them. In DNA form, the CDR3 reads TGTGCCAGCAGCTTAATAGGGAATTATGGCTACACCTTC. It encodes CASSLIGNYGYTF.

The chain recombines TRBV28 with TRBJ2-7; D ambiguous. Per the germline V gene, CDR1 is MDHEN and CDR2 is SYDVKM. V was clipped by 3 bases and J by 5 bases, with 17 bases between them. The CDR3 is made up of 15 amino acids. The CDR3: CASSFQIGQADEQYF. The DNA of the CDR3 is TGTGCCAGCAGTTTTCAGATAGGGCAGGCGGACGAGCAGTACTTC.